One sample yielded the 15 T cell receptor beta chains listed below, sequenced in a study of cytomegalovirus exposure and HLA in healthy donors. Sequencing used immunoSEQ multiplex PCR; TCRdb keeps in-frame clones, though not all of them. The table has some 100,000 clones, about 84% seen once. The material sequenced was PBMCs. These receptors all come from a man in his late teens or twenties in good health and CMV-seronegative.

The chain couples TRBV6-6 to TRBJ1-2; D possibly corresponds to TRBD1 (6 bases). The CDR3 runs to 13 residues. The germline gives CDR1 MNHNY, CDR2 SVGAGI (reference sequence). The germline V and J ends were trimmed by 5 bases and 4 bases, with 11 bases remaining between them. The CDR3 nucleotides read TGTGCCAGCAGTCGTGACAGGCTCTATGGCTACACCTTC. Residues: CASSRDRLYGYTF.

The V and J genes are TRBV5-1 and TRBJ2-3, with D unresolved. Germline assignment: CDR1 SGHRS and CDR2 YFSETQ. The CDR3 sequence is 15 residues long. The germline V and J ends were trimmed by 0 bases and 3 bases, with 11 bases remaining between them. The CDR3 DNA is TGCGCCAGCAGCTTGGCGCGCGGTGGAACAGATACGCAGTATTTT. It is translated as CASSLARGGTDTQYF.

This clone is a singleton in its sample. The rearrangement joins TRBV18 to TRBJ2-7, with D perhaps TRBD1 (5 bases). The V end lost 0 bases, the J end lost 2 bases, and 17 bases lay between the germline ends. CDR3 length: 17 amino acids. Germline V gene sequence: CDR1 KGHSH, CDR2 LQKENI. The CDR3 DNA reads TGTGCCAGCTCACCACCGGTTAAGGCAGGGTATACCTACGAGCAGTACTTC. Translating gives CASSPPVKAGYTYEQYF.

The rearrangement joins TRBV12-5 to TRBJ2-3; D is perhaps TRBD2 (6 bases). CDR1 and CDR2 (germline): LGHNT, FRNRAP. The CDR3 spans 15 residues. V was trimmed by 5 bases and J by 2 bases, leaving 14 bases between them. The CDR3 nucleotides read TGTGCTAGTGGTCCCCGCGGGGCATTCACAGATACGCAGTATTTT. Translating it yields CASGPRGAFTDTQYF.

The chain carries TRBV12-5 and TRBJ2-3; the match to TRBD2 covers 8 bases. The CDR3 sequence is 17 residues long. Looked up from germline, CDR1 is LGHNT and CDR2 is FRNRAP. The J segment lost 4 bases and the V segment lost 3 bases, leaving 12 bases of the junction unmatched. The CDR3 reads CASGFYGGGKGSDTQYF. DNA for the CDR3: TGTGCTAGTGGTTTCTACGGGGGGGGTAAGGGTTCAGATACGCAGTATTTT.

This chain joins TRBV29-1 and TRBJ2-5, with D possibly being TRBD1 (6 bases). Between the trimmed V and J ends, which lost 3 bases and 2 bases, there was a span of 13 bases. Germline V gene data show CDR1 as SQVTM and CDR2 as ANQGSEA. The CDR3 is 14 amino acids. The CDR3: CSVEGAATQETQYF. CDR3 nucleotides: TGCAGCGTTGAGGGGGCGGCCACTCAAGAGACCCAGTACTTC.

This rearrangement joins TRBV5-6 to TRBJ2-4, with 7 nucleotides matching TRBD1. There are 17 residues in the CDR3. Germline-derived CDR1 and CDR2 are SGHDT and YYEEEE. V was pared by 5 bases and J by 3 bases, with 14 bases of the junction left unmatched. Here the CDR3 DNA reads TGTGCCAGCAGACCCCAAGGGGGCGGGTTCGGCAAAAACATTCAGTACTTC. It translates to CASRPQGGGFGKNIQYF.

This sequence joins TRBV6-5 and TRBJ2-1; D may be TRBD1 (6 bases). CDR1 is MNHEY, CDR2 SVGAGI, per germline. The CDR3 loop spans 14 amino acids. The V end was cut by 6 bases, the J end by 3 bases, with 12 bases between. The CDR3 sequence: CASSPDRIYNEQFF. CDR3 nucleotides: TGTGCCAGCAGCCCCGACAGGATCTACAATGAGCAGTTCTTC.

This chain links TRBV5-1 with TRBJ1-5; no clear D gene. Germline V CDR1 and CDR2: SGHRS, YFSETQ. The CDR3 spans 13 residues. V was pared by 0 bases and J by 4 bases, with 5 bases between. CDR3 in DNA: TGCGCCAGCAGCTTGGGGGAGAATCAGCCCCAGCATTTT. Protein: CASSLGENQPQHF.

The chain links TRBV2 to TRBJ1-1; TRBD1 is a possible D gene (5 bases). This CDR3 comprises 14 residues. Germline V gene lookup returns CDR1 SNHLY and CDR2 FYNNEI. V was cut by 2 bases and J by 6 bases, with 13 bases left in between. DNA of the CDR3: TGTGCCAGCAGTGAATATCTGGGGGGAGCTGAAGCTTTCTTT. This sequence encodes CASSEYLGGAEAFF.

The CDR3 nucleotides are TGCAGCGTTGAGGGACAGGGGGTGGTTAATGGCTACACCTTC. This translates into CSVEGQGVVNGYTF. The chain combines TRBV29-1 with TRBJ1-2; 11 positions match TRBD1. V lost 3 bases, J lost 6 bases, and 6 bases stayed unmatched. Germline CDR1 and CDR2: SQVTM and ANQGSEA. The CDR3 is 14 amino acids.

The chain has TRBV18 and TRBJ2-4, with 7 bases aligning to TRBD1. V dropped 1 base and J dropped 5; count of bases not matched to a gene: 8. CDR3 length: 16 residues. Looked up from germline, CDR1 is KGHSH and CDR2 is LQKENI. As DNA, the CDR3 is TGTGCCAGCTCACCACTCGACAGGGTATACCAAAACATTCAGTACTTC. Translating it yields CASSPLDRVYQNIQYF.

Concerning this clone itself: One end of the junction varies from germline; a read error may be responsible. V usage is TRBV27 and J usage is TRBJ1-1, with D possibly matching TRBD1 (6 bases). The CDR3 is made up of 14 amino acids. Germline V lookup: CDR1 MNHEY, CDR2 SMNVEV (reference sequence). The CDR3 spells CASSRGGVKTEAFF. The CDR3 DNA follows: TGTGCCAGCAGTCGCGGGGGCGTGAAGACTGAAGCTTTCTTT.

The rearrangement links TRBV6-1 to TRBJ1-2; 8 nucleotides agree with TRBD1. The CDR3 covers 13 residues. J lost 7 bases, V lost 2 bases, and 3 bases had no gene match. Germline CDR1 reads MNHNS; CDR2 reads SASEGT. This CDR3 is CASSETGGFGYTF. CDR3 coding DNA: TGTGCCAGCAGTGAAACAGGGGGGTTTGGCTACACCTTC.

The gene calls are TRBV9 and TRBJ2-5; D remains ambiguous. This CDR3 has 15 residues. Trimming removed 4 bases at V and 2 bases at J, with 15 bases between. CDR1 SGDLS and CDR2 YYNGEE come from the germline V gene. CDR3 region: CASSLLWSLQETQYF. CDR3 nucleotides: TGTGCCAGCAGCCTCCTCTGGTCCCTACAAGAGACCCAGTACTTC.